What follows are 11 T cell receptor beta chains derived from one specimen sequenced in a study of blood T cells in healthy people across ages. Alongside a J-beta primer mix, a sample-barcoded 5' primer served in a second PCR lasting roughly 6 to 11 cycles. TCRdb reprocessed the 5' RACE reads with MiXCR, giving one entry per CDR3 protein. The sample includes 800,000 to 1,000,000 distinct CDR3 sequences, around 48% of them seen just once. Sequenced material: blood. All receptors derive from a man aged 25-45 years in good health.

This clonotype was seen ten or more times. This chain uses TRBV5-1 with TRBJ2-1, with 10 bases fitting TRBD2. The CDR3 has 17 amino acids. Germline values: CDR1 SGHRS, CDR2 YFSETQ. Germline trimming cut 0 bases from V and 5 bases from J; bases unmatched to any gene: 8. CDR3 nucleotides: TGCGCCAGCAGCTTGGTGTCTAGCGGGGGCCTTGACAATGAGCAGTTCTTC. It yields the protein CASSLVSSGGLDNEQFF.

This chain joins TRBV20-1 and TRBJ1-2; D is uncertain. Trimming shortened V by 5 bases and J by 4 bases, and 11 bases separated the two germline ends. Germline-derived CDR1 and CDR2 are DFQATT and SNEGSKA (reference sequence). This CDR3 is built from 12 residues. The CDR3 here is CSAGSGIYGYTF. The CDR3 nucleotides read TGCAGTGCTGGGTCGGGGATCTATGGCTACACCTTC.

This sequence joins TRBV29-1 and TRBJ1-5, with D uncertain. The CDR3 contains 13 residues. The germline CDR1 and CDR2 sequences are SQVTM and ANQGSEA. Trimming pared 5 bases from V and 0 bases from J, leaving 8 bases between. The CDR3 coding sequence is TGCAGCGTTCGGGATAATAGCAATCAGCCCCAGCATTTT. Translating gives CSVRDNSNQPQHF.

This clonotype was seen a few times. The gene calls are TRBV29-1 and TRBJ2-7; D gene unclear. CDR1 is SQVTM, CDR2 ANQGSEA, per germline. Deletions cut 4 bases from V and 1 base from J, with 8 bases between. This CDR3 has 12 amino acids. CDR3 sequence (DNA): TGCAGCGTTGGCCCTGAGTCCTACGAGCAGTACTTC. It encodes CSVGPESYEQYF.

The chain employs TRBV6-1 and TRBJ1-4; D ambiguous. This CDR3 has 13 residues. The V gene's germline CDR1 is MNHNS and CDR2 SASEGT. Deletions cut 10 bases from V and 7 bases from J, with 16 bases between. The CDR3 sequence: CATLDLIGEKLFF. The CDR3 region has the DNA TGTGCCACCCTAGACTTAATCGGTGAAAAACTGTTTTTT.

CDR3 in amino acids: CASSPGTSRTLSEQFF. In DNA, the CDR3 is TGTGCCAGCAGTCCCGGGACTAGCAGAACGCTTAGTGAGCAGTTCTTC. The chain carries TRBV3-1 and TRBJ2-1; 9 bases are shared with TRBD2. CDR3 size: 16 residues. Germline V gives CDR1 LGHDT, CDR2 YNNKEL (reference sequence). V was clipped by 6 bases and J by 9 bases; unmatched bases: 15.

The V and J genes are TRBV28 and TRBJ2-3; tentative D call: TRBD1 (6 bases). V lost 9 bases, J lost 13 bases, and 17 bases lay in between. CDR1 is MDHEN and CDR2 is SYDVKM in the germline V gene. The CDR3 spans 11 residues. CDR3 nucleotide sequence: TGTGCCAGTGCTTCAGGGGCCCACGAGTATTTT. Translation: CASASGAHEYF.

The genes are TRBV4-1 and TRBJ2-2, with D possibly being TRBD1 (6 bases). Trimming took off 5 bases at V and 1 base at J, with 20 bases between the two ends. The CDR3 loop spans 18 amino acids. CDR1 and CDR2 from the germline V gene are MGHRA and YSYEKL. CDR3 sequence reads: CASSFQLGGRGNTGELFF. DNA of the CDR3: TGCGCCAGCAGCTTCCAACTAGGGGGTCGTGGGAACACCGGGGAGCTGTTTTTT.

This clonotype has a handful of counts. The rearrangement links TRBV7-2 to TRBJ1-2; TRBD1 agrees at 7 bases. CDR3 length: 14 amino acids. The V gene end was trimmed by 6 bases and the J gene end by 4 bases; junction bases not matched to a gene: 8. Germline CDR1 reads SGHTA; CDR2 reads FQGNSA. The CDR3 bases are TGTGCCAGCAGAACAACAGGGGAAGGCTATGGCTACACCTTC. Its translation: CASRTTGEGYGYTF.

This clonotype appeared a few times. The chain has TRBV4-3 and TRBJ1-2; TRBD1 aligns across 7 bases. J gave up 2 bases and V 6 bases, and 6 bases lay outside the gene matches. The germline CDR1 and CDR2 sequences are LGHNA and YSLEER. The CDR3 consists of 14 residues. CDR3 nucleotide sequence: TGCGCCAGCAGTATAGACAGGGCGAACTATGGCTACACCTTC. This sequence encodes CASSIDRANYGYTF.

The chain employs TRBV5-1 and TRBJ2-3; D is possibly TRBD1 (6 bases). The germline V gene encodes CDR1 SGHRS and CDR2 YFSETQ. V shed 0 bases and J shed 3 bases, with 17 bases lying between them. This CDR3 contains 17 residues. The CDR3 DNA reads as TGCGCCAGCAGCTTGGCCATCAGGGGAGAGGTAACAGATACGCAGTATTTT. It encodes CASSLAIRGEVTDTQYF.